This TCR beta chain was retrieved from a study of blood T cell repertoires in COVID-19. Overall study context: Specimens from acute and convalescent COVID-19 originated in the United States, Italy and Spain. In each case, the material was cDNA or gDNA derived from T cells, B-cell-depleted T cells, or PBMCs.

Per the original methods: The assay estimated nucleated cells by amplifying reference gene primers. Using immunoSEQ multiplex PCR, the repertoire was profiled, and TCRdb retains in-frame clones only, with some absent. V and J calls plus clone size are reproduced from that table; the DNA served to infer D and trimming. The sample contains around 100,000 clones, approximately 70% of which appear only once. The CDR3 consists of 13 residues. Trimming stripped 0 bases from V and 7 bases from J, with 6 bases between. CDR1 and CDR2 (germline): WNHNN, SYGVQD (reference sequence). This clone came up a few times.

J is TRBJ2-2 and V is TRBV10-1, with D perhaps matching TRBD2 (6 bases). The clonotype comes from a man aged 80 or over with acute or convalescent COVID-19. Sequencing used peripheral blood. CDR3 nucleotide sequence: TGCGCCAGCAGTGAGTCGCGGGACGGGGAGCTGTTTTTT. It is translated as CASSESRDGELFF.